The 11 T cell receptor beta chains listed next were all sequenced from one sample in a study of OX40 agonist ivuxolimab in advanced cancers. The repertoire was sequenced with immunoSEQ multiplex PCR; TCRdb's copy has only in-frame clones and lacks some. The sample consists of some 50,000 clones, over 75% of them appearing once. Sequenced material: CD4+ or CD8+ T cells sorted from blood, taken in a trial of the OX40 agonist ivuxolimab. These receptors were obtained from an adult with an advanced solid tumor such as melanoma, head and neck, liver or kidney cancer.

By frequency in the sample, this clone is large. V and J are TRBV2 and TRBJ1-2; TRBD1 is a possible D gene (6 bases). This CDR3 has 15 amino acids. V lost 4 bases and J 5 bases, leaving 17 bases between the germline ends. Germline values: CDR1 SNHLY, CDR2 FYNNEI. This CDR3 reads CASSASDSPWYGYTF. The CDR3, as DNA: TGTGCCAGCAGTGCTTCGGACAGCCCTTGGTATGGCTACACCTTC.

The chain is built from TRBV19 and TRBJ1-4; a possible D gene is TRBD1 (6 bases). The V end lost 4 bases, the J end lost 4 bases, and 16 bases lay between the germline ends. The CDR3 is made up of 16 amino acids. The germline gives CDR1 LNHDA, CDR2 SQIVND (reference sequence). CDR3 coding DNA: TGTGCCAGTAGTACCGAAGGGGGGCACCGTAATGAAAAACTGTTTTTT. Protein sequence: CASSTEGGHRNEKLFF. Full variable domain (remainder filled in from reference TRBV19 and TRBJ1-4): DGGITQSPKYLFRKEGQNVTLSCEQNLNHDAMYWYRQDPGQGLRLIYYSQIVNDFQKGDIAEGYSVSREKKESFPLTVTSAQKNPTAFYLCASSTEGGHRNEKLFFGSGTQLSVL.

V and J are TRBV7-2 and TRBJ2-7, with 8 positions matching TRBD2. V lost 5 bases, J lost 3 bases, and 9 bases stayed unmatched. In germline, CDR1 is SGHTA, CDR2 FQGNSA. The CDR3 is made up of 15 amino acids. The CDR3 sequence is CASSPVPGTSYEQYF. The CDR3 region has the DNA TGTGCCAGCAGCCCGGTCCCTGGGACTAGCTACGAGCAGTACTTC.

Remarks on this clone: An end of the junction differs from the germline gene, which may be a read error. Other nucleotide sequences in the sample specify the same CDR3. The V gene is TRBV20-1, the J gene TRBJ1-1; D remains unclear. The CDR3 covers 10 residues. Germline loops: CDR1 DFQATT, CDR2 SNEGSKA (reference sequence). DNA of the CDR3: TGCAGTGCGATGAACACTGAAGCCTTCTTT. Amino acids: CSAMNTEAFF.

The CDR3 DNA follows: TGTGCCAGCAGCTTAGAGGGGAATGAGCAGTTCTTC. This sequence encodes CASSLEGNEQFF. The V and J genes are TRBV7-3 and TRBJ2-1; D is possibly TRBD1 or TRBD2 (5 bases each). Trimming pared 2 bases from V and 7 bases from J, leaving 6 bases between. This CDR3 is built from 12 residues. CDR1 SGHTA and CDR2 FQGTGA come from the germline V gene.

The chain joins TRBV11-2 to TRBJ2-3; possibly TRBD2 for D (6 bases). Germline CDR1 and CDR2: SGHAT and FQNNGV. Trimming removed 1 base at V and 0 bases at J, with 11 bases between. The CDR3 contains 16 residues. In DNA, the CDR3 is TGTGCCAGCAGCTTAGGAACGGGACTCAGCACAGATACGCAGTATTTT. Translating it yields CASSLGTGLSTDTQYF.

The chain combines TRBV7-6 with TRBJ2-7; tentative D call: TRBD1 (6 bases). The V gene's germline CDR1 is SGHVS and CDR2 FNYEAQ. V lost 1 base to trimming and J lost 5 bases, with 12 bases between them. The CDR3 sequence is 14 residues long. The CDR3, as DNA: TGTGCCAGCAGCTTAGTTGCAGGGGCGGACGAGCAGTACTTC. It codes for CASSLVAGADEQYF.

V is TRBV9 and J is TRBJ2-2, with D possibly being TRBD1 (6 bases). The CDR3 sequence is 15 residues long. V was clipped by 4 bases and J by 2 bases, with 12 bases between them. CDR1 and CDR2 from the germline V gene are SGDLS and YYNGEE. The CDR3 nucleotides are TGTGCCAGCAGCCCCTGGGACACAAACACCGGGGAGCTGTTTTTT. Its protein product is CASSPWDTNTGELFF.

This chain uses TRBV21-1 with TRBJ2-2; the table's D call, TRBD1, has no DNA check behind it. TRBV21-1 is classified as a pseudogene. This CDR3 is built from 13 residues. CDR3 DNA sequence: TGTGCCAGCAGCCACATATACACCGGGGAGCTGTTTTTT. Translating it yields CASSHIYTGELFF.

The chain's CDR3 is CASSQARGEETQYF. CDR3 DNA: TGCGCCAGCAGCCAAGCCCGAGGGGAGGAGACCCAGTACTTC. The genes are TRBV4-1 and TRBJ2-5; TRBD1 or TRBD2 may be the D gene (5 bases each). Per the germline V gene, CDR1 is MGHRA and CDR2 is YSYEKL. The CDR3 has 14 amino acids. V shed 1 base and J shed 5 bases, with 11 bases lying between them.

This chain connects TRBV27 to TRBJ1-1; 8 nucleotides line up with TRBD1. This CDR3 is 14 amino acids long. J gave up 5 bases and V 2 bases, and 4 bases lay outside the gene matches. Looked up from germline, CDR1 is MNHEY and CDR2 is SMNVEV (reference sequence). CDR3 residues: CASSLQGALTEAFF. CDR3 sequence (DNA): TGTGCCAGCAGTTTACAGGGGGCGTTGACTGAAGCTTTCTTT.